These 21 T cell receptor beta chains share one sample of origin, sequenced in a study of blood T cells in healthy people across ages. Through a sample-barcoded 5' primer and a J-beta primer mix, a second PCR was run for about 6 to 11 cycles. Using its own MiXCR run on the 5' RACE reads, TCRdb lists one record per CDR3 protein. The table includes around 870,000 distinct CDR3 sequences, around 28% detected once. Sequenced input: blood. The receptors originated from a woman aged 80 or over in good health.

In its sample, this clonotype was seen a few times. A clone one base away is much larger, so this may be a read error. J is TRBJ2-7 and V is TRBV5-1, with 7 bases lining up with TRBD1. V trimming: 4 bases; J trimming: 5 bases; junction bases outside the gene matches: 15. Germline V gives CDR1 SGHRS, CDR2 YFSETQ. There are 16 residues in the CDR3. For the CDR3, the DNA is TGCGCCAGCAGCAGCACAGGGGCCGCCTTGAGTGACGAGCAGTACTTC. It yields the protein CASSSTGAALSDEQYF.

In regard to this clonotype: Just one base apart from a much larger clone, this may be a read error. V gene TRBV20-1 combines with J gene TRBJ1-5; D unresolved. The length of the CDR3 is 15 residues. Trimming took 3 bases from V and 3 from J, leaving 15 bases between them. The germline gives CDR1 DFQATT, CDR2 SNEGSKA (reference sequence). Here the CDR3 reads CSASGLLEANQPQHF. The CDR3 DNA is TGCAGTGCTAGTGGGCTATTGGAGGCCAATCAGCCCCAGCATTTT.

Ten or more counts support this clonotype. The chain is built from TRBV7-2 and TRBJ2-5; the D is unclear. Trimming took 5 bases from V and 7 from J, leaving 11 bases between them. Germline V CDR1 and CDR2: SGHTA, FQGNSA. The CDR3 has 12 amino acids. The CDR3 spells CASSGQYVTQYF. The CDR3 nucleotides read TGTGCCAGCAGCGGTCAGTATGTGACCCAGTACTTC.

This clonotype was recorded a few times. This chain connects TRBV5-1 to TRBJ2-4; D remains unclear. The assigned J gene may be wrong: the sequence end matches TRBJ2-7 better. CDR1 is SGHRS, CDR2 YFSETQ, per germline. This CDR3 spans 12 amino acids. Here the CDR3 reads CASSAHLSEQYF. CDR3 coding DNA: TGCGCCAGCAGCGCCCACCTGAGCGAGCAGTACTTC.

This clonotype has at least ten counts. The chain recombines TRBV6-5 with TRBJ2-5; D gene unclear. Germline V gives CDR1 MNHEY, CDR2 SVGAGI. V was trimmed by 0 bases and J by 4 bases, leaving 12 bases between them. The CDR3 extends over 15 amino acids. The CDR3 spells CASSYSRGSRETQYF. The CDR3, as DNA: TGTGCCAGCAGTTACTCCCGCGGTTCACGAGAGACCCAGTACTTC.

This clonotype was observed many times. The CDR3 coding sequence is TGCGCCAGCAGCTCCGGGACAGGTGCAAGGGAGACCCAGTACTTC. This gives the protein CASSSGTGARETQYF. The rearrangement links TRBV5-1 to TRBJ2-5; 8 bases are a match to TRBD1. V dropped 3 bases and J dropped 5; count of bases not matched to a gene: 9. Germline loops: CDR1 SGHRS, CDR2 YFSETQ. The length of the CDR3 is 15 residues.

The chain has TRBV9 and TRBJ2-1; possibly TRBD2 for D (6 bases). This CDR3 contains 15 residues. The V gene lost 0 bases and the J gene lost 12 bases, with 19 bases spanning the gap. Germline V lookup: CDR1 SGDLS, CDR2 YYNGEE. The CDR3 protein is CASSVVGGKTVVQFF. The DNA of the CDR3 is TGTGCCAGCAGCGTAGTAGGAGGGAAAACAGTAGTGCAGTTCTTC.

This chain uses TRBV3-1 with TRBJ2-1, with 7 bases aligning to TRBD2. The CDR3 has 17 residues. CDR1 and CDR2 (germline): LGHDT, YNNKEL (reference sequence). J was trimmed by 4 bases and V by 8 bases; bases with no gene match: 17. CDR3 sequence reads: CASGHSGEGSGYNEQFF. The CDR3 DNA sequence: TGTGCCAGCGGACATTCGGGGGAGGGCAGTGGGTACAATGAGCAGTTCTTC.

This clonotype was recorded many times. The V gene is TRBV5-5, the J gene TRBJ2-3, with D perhaps matching TRBD1 (6 bases). Trimming took 3 bases from V and 4 from J, leaving 12 bases between them. From germline, CDR1 is SGHKS and CDR2 YYEKEE (reference sequence). The CDR3 has 14 amino acids. The CDR3 region is CASSSRTVPDTQYF. For the CDR3, the DNA is TGTGCCAGCAGCTCTCGGACAGTCCCAGATACGCAGTATTTT.

This clonotype has only one observation. A read error may be the cause here, since a much bigger clone is one base away. The rearrangement uses TRBV7-6 and TRBJ1-5, with D possibly being TRBD1 (5 bases). In germline, CDR1 is SGHVS, CDR2 FNYEAQ. The CDR3 extends over 12 amino acids. CDR3 protein: CANSSGSGPQHF. In DNA, the CDR3 is TGTGCCAACAGCTCAGGGTCTGGGCCCCAGCATTTT. The variable domain in full, completed from reference TRBV7-6 and TRBJ1-5, reads GAGVSQSPRYKVTKRGQDVALRCDPISGHVSLYWYRQALGQGPEFLTYFNYEAQQDKSGLPNDRFSAERPEGSISTLTIQRTEQRDSAMYRCANSSGSGPQHFGDGTRLSIL.

A remark on this clonotype: Given a much more abundant clone one base away, this may be a read error. The J gene is TRBJ2-1, the V gene TRBV4-3; a weak D match, TRBD2 (7 bases). The assigned J gene may be wrong: the sequence end matches TRBJ2-7 better. The CDR3 is made up of 16 amino acids. The germline gives CDR1 LGHNA, CDR2 YSLEER. The CDR3: CASSQGGGLSYNEQYF. The DNA of the CDR3 is TGCGCCAGCAGCCAAGGGGGGGGGCTATCCTACAATGAGCAGTACTTC.

The J gene is TRBJ1-1, the V gene TRBV7-2; the D gene is possibly TRBD1 (5 bases). Germline V gene sequence: CDR1 SGHTA, CDR2 FQGNSA. V was pared by 2 bases and J by 5 bases, with 18 bases between. The CDR3 contains 16 residues. The CDR3 nucleotides are TGTGCCAGCAGCTTAAGCTCTCTGGGGGGATGGACTGAAGCTTTCTTT. Protein sequence: CASSLSSLGGWTEAFF. Full variable domain (outside the CDR3, taken from reference TRBV7-2 and TRBJ1-1): GAGVSQSPSNKVTEKGKDVELRCDPISGHTALYWYRQSLGQGLEFLIYFQGNSAPDKSGLPSDRFSAERTGGSVSTLTIQRTQQEDSAVYLCASSLSSLGGWTEAFFGQGTRLTVV.

This clonotype was seen once. The V gene is TRBV6-5, the J gene TRBJ2-4, with 8 bases identical to TRBD1. The J call could be wrong; TRBJ2-7 is a better fit for the DNA end. The germline gives CDR1 MNHEY, CDR2 SVGAGI. The CDR3 is made up of 15 amino acids. CDR3 in DNA: TGTGCCAGCAGTTGCTACGGACAGGGCCCCTACGAGCAGTACTTC. Translating it yields CASSCYGQGPYEQYF.

This clonotype was observed many times. The chain has TRBV7-9 and TRBJ1-5; TRBD1 might be the D (5 bases). In germline, CDR1 is SEHNR, CDR2 FQNEAQ (reference sequence). CDR3 length equals 13 residues. V was pared by 3 bases and J by 5 bases, with 8 bases between. CDR3 DNA sequence: TGTGCCAGCAGCTTGGGGGGAGATCAGCCCCAGCATTTT. It codes for CASSLGGDQPQHF.

The sample holds many counts of this clonotype. The chain has TRBV27 and TRBJ2-1; the match to TRBD2 covers 7 bases. V trimming: 10 bases; J trimming: 5 bases; junction bases outside the gene matches: 14. Germline V gives CDR1 MNHEY, CDR2 SMNVEV (reference sequence). The CDR3 is 15 amino acids. In DNA form, the CDR3 reads TGTGCCACCCGACCTCTCGGACTAGTCGACAATGAGCAGTTCTTC. As protein: CATRPLGLVDNEQFF.

This clonotype was counted ten times or more. The chain is built from TRBV3-1 and TRBJ2-1, with D unresolved. The germline gives CDR1 LGHDT, CDR2 YNNKEL (reference sequence). The CDR3 has 14 amino acids. V was clipped by 0 bases and J by 8 bases, with 11 bases between them. CDR3 coding DNA: TGTGCCAGCAGCCAAGATAACCCTATCGATGAGCAGTTCTTC. Its protein is CASSQDNPIDEQFF.

Note on this clonotype: This may be a read error, as it is one base from a much larger clone. The chain couples TRBV5-5 to TRBJ2-3; 14 bases map to TRBD2. Germline-derived CDR1 and CDR2 are SGHKS and YYEKEE (reference sequence). The CDR3 is 17 residues long. CDR3 sequence reads: CASSPRLAGGRSDAQYF. The CDR3 region has the DNA TGTGCCAGCAGCCCCAGACTAGCGGGGGGGCGTTCAGATGCGCAGTATTTT.

The sample holds many counts of this clonotype. The V and J genes are TRBV7-2 and TRBJ1-5; no reliable D call. V gave up 1 base and J gave up 6 bases, with 4 bases separating them. CDR3 length: 12 amino acids. Germline values: CDR1 SGHTA, CDR2 FQGNSA. The CDR3 DNA sequence: TGTGCCAGCAGCTTAGAGGCTCAGCCCCAGCATTTT. This codes for CASSLEAQPQHF.

This clonotype was seen many times. The chain combines TRBV27 with TRBJ2-1; D not certain. The germline gives CDR1 MNHEY, CDR2 SMNVEV (reference sequence). V lost 6 bases and J lost 0, with 15 bases in between. The CDR3 totals 16 residues. CDR3 in amino acids: CASSQRPLSSYNEQFF. In DNA, the CDR3 is TGTGCCAGCAGCCAAAGACCGTTAAGCTCCTACAATGAGCAGTTCTTC.

Points on this clonotype: Here the CDR3 omits its conserved ending phenylalanine or tryptophan, so a read error is the likely source. This chain connects TRBV5-1 to TRBJ2-5, with TRBD1 identical over 7 bases. V dropped 4 bases and J dropped 2; count of bases not matched to a gene: 5. The CDR3 has 14 residues. In germline, CDR1 is SGHRS, CDR2 YFSETQ. CDR3 amino acids: CASSVGTEQETQYV. For the CDR3, the DNA is TGCGCCAGCAGCGTCGGGACAGAACAAGAGACCCAGTACGTC.

This clonotype appeared many times. The chain recombines TRBV7-9 with TRBJ2-3; 7 bases are a match to TRBD1. The germline CDR1 and CDR2 sequences are SEHNR and FQNEAQ (reference sequence). J lost 2 bases, V lost 1 base, and 3 bases had no gene match. The CDR3 totals 15 residues. The CDR3, as DNA: TGTGCCAGCAGCTTAGATGGGACAGACACAGATACGCAGTATTTT. Translation gives CASSLDGTDTDTQYF.